This T cell receptor (beta chain) emerged from a study of blood T cell repertoires in COVID-19. Study overall: The United States, Italy and Spain supplied acute and convalescent COVID-19 samples. Sample material is recorded as cDNA or gDNA derived from T cells, B-cell-depleted T cells, or PBMCs.

Only one count was recorded for this clone. The CDR3 runs 15 residues. The V gene lost 0 bases and the J gene lost 7 bases, with 14 bases spanning the gap. The germline CDR1 and CDR2 sequences are SGHRS and YFSETQ. Produced via immunoSEQ multiplex PCR; TCRdb's table is partial and in-frame only. Seen here are around 200,000 clones, 83% observed once, and the top ten hold around 1.3%. This clonotype was sampled from a woman between 25 and 40 years old with COVID-19, enrolled during active disease. The chain carries TRBV5-1 and TRBJ1-3; TRBD1 might be the D (6 bases). Specimen: peripheral blood. As DNA, the CDR3 is TGCGCCAGCAGCTTGGCGGGGCAGGGGATGAACACCATATATTTT. Residues: CASSLAGQGMNTIYF.